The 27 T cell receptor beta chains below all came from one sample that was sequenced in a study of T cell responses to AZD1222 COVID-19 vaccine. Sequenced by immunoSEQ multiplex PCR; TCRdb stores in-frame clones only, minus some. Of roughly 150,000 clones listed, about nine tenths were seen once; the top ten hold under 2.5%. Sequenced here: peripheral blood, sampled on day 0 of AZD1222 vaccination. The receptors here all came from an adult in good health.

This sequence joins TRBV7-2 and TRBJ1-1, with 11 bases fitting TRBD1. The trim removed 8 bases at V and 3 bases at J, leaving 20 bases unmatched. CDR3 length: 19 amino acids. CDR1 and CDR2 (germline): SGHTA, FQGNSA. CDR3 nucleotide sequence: TGTGCCAGCCGATCAGGGACAGGGGGGTTTAGGTTTTCAGACACTGAAGCTTTCTTT. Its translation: CASRSGTGGFRFSDTEAFF. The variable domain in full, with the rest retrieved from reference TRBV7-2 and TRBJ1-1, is GAGVSQSPSNKVTEKGKDVELRCDPISGHTALYWYRQSLGQGLEFLIYFQGNSAPDKSGLPSDRFSAERTGGSVSTLTIQRTQQEDSAVYLCASRSGTGGFRFSDTEAFFGQGTRLTVV.

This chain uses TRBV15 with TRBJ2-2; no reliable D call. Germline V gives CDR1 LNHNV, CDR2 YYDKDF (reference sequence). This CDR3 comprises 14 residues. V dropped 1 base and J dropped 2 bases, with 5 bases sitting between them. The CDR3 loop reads CATSRGRNTGELFF. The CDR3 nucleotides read TGTGCCACCAGCAGAGGAAGAAACACCGGGGAGCTGTTTTTT.

The CDR3, as DNA: TGTGCCAGCAGCCCCGCGGCCTACGAGCAGTACTTC. Its protein is CASSPAAYEQYF. The chain uses TRBV28 and TRBJ2-7, with unresolved D. This CDR3 has 12 residues. The germline V gene has CDR1 MDHEN and CDR2 SYDVKM. Trimming took off 6 bases at V and 2 bases at J, with 8 bases between the two ends. Variable domain in full (rest from reference TRBV28 and TRBJ2-7): DVKVTQSSRYLVKRTGEKVFLECVQDMDHENMFWYRQDPGLGLRLIYFSYDVKMKEKGDIPEGYSVSREKKERFSLILESASTNQTSMYLCASSPAAYEQYFGPGTRLTVT.

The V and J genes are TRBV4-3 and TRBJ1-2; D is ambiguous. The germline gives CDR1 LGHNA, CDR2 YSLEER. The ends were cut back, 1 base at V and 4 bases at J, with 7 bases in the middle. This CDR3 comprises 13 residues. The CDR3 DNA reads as TGCGCCAGCAGCCAAGTGATCGGCTATGGCTACACCTTC. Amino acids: CASSQVIGYGYTF.

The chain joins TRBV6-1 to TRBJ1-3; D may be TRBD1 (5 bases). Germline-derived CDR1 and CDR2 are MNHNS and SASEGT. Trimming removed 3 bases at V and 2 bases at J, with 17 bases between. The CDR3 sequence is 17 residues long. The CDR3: CASSDWGRKVPGNTIYF. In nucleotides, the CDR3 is TGTGCCAGCAGTGATTGGGGCAGGAAAGTCCCTGGAAACACCATATATTTT.

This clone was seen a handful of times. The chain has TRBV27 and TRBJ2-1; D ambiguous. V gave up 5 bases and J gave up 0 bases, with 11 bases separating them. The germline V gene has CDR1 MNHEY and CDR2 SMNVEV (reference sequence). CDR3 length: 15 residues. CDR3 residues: CASSPGQSSYNEQFF. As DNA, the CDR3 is TGTGCCAGCAGTCCGGGCCAGAGCTCCTACAATGAGCAGTTCTTC.

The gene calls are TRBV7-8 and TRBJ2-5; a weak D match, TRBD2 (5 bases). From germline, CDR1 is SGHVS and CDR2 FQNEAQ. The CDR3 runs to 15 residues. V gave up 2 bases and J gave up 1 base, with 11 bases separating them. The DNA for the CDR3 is TGTGCCAGCAGCTTACTGGACTCTAGCCAAGAGACCCAGTACTTC. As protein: CASSLLDSSQETQYF.

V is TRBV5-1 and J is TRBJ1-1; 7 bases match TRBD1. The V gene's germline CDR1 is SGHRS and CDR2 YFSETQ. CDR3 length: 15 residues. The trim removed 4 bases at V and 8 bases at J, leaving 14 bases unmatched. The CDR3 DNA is TGCGCCAGCAGCGCCCCGCCCCTTGACAGGGAGGAAGCTTTCTTT. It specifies CASSAPPLDREEAFF.

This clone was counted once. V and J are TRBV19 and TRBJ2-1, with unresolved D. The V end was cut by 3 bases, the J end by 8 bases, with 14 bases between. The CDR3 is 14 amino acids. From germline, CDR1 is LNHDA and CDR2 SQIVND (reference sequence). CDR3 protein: CASSIGPRPDEQFF. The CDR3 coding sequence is TGTGCCAGTAGTATCGGTCCCAGGCCGGATGAGCAGTTCTTC.

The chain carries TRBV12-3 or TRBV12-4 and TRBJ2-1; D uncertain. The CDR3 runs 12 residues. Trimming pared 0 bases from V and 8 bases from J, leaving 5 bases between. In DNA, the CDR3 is TGTGCCAGCAGTTTAGCTCCCTATGAGCAGTTCTTC. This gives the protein CASSLAPYEQFF.

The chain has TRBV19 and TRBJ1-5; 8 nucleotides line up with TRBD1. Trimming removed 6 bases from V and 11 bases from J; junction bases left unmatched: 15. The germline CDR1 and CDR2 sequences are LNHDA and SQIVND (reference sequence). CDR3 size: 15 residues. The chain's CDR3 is CASSKDRVLVRSQHF. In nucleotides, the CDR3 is TGTGCCAGTAGCAAGGACAGGGTATTAGTTCGGTCCCAGCATTTT.

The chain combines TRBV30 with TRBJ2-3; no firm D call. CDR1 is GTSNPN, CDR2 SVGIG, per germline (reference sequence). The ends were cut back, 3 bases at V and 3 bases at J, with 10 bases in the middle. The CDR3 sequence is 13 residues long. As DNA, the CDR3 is TGTGCCTGGAGCGGGCCTCGGACAGATACGCAGTATTTT. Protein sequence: CAWSGPRTDTQYF.

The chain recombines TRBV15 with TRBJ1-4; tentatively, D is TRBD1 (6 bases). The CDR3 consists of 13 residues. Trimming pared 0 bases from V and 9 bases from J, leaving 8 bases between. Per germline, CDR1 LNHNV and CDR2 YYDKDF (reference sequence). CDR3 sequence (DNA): TGTGCCACCAGCAGAGAGGGGGGCCAAAAACTGTTTTTT. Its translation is CATSREGGQKLFF.

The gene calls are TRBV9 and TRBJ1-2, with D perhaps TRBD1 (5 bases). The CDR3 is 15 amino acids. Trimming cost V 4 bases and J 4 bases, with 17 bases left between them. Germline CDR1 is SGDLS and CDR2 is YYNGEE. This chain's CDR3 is CASSSSSPGPYGYTF. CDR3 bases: TGTGCCAGCAGCTCCTCTTCCCCGGGACCCTATGGCTACACCTTC.

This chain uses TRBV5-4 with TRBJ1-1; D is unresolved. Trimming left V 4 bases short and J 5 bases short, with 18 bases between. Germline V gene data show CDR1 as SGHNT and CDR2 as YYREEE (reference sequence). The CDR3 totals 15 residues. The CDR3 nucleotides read TGTGCCAGCAGCCCCCGGGTCGGGGAAGGGACTGAAGCTTTCTTT. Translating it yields CASSPRVGEGTEAFF.

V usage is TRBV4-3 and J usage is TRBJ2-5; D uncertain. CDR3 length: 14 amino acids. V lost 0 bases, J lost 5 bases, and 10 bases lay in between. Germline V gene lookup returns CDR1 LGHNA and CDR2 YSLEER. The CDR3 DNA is TGCGCCAGCAGCCAAGACTTGGCGAGGGAGACCCAGTACTTC. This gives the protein CASSQDLARETQYF.

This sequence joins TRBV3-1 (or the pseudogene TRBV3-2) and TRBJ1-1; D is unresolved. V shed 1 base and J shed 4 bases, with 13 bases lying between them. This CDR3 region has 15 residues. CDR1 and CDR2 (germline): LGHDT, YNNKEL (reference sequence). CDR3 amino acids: CASSQVGSRSTEAFF. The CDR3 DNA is TGTGCCAGCAGCCAAGTGGGCAGCCGGTCCACTGAAGCTTTCTTT.

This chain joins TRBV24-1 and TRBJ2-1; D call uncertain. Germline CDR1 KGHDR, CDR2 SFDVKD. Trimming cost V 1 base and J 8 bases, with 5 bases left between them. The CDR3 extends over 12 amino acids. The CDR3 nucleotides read TGTGCCACCAGTGATTTTGGGGATGAGCAGTTCTTC. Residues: CATSDFGDEQFF.

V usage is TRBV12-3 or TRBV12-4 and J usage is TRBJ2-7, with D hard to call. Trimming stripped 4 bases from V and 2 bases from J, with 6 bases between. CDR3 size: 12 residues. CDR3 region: CASSSVTYEQYF. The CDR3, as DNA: TGTGCCAGCAGTTCGGTTACCTACGAGCAGTACTTC.

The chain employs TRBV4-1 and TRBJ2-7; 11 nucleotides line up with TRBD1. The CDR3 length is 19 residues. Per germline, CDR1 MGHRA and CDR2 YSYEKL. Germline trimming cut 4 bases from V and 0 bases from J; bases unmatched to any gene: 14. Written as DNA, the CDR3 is TGCGCCAGCAGCCGGGGTCCCGGGGGGACAGGGGGGCACTCCTACGAGCAGTACTTC. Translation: CASSRGPGGTGGHSYEQYF.

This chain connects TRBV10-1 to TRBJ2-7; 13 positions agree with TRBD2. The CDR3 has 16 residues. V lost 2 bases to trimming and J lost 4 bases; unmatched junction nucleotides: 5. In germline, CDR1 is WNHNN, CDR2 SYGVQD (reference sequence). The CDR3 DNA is TGCGCCAGCAGTGAGAAAAGGACTAGCGGGAGTTACGAGCAGTACTTC. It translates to CASSEKRTSGSYEQYF.

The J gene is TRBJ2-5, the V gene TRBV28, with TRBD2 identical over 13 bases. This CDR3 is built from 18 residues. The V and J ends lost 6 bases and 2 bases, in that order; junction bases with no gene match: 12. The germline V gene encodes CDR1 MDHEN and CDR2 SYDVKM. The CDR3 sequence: CASSYETSGRSRQETQYF. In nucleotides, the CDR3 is TGTGCCAGCAGCTACGAGACTAGCGGGAGGAGTAGGCAAGAGACCCAGTACTTC.

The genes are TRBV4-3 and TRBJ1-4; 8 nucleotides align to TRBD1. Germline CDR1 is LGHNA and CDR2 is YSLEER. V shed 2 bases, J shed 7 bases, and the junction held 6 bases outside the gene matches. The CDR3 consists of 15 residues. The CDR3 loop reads CASSQIDRGAEKLFF. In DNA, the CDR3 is TGCGCCAGCAGCCAAATCGACAGGGGAGCTGAAAAACTGTTTTTT.

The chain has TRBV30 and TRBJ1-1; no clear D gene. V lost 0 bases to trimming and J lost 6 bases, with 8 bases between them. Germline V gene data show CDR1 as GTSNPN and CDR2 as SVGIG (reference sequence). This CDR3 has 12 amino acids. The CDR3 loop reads CAWSVGPAEAFF. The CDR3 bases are TGTGCCTGGAGTGTAGGTCCGGCTGAAGCTTTCTTT.

DNA for the CDR3: TGTGCCAGCAGCCGAGGGGGAAATGGCTACACCTTC. Residues: CASSRGGNGYTF. This chain joins TRBV28 and TRBJ1-2; a weak D match, TRBD1 (6 bases). Trimming removed 6 bases at V and 6 bases at J, with 11 bases between. The length of the CDR3 is 12 residues. CDR1 and CDR2 (germline): MDHEN, SYDVKM.

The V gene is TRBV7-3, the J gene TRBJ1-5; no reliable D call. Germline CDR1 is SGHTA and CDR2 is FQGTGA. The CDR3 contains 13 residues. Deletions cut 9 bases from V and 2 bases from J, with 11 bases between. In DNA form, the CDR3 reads TGTGCCAGTCAACGAAAAGGCAATCAGCCCCAGCATTTT. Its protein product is CASQRKGNQPQHF.

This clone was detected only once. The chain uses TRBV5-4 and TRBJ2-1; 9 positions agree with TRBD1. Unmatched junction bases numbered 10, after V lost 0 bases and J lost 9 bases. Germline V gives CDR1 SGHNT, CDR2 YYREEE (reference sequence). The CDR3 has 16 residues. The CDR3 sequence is CASSLAGGTGFREQFF. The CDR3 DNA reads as TGTGCCAGCAGCTTGGCCGGGGGGACAGGGTTTCGTGAGCAGTTCTTC.